This record covers a single TCR beta chain. During active infection, Seattle patients enrolled and were then monitored through disease. Clones were sequenced by immunoSEQ multiplex PCR, and TCRdb holds only the in-frame ones, with some missing. The sample holds about 95,000 clones, 81% seen once. The data belong to a study of blood T cell repertoires in COVID-19. Turning to the study itself: Material from acute and convalescent COVID-19 was sourced from the United States, Italy and Spain.

V shed 4 bases and J 1 base; nucleotides not matched to a gene: 2. This CDR3 is built from 14 residues. Germline lookup yields CDR1 LGHDT and CDR2 YNNKEL (reference sequence). This clonotype was obtained from a man aged 80 or over with COVID-19, enrolled during active disease. V usage is TRBV3-1 (or the pseudogene TRBV3-2) and J usage is TRBJ1-1; 8 nucleotides align to TRBD1. The sample taken for sequencing was peripheral blood. Written as DNA, the CDR3 is TGTGCCAGCAGCCCCGGACAGGGGAACACTGAAGCTTTCTTT. This translates into CASSPGQGNTEAFF.